The 24 T cell receptor beta chains presented below share a single source sample, sequenced in a study of cytomegalovirus exposure and HLA in healthy donors (dated by TCRdb to the late 2010s). The library came from the immunoSEQ multiplex PCR assay. The multiplex PCR relied on a mix of 60 forward primers for TCR Vbeta segments and 13 reverse primers for TCR Jbeta segments. TCRdb provides this immuneACCESS table in a form limited to in-frame rearrangements. Some clones are lacking; in checked studies, under half of them reflect an unresolved V gene, and why the rest are absent is not known. A total of 100,000 or so clones appear in this sample, roughly 85% of them only once. The leading ten clones occupy 3% to 3.5% of the sample. The specimen was PBMCs. These receptor sequences come from a woman aged 40 to 55 in good health and CMV-seronegative.

To note about this clone: One end of the junction is discordant with germline, which a read error may explain. The chain recombines TRBV5-1 with TRBJ1-1, with a tentative D call TRBD1 (6 bases). This CDR3 comprises 15 residues. Germline V gene data show CDR1 as SGHRS and CDR2 as YFSETQ. Here the CDR3 DNA reads TGCGCCAGCAGTTTGGAGGGGGGGTATGAGAGGGAAGCTTTCTTT. This sequence encodes CASSLEGGYEREAFF.

CDR3 nucleotides: TGTGCCAGCAGTGAACACTGGACAAAGGGCTCACCCCTCCACTTT. It is translated as CASSEHWTKGSPLHF. J is TRBJ1-6 and V is TRBV6-1; D may be TRBD1 (5 bases). The CDR3 runs to 15 residues. Trimming stripped 2 bases from V and 10 bases from J, with 15 bases between. Looked up from germline, CDR1 is MNHNS and CDR2 is SASEGT.

The chain couples TRBV7-9 to TRBJ1-1, with 7 bases lining up with TRBD1. V dropped 8 bases and J dropped 4; count of bases not matched to a gene: 7. CDR3 length: 13 amino acids. CDR1 and CDR2 from the germline V gene are SEHNR and FQNEAQ (reference sequence). The CDR3 spells CASSEGAITEAFF. CDR3 DNA: TGTGCCAGCTCAGAGGGGGCGATCACTGAAGCTTTCTTT.

This rearrangement joins TRBV19 to TRBJ1-5; 8 bases line up with TRBD1. V shed 9 bases and J 4 bases; nucleotides not matched to a gene: 11. CDR1 and CDR2 (germline): LNHDA, SQIVND (reference sequence). This CDR3 has 15 amino acids. CDR3 nucleotide sequence: TGTGCCAGCACGATACAGGGGGACCGAAATCAGCCCCAGCATTTT. This gives the protein CASTIQGDRNQPQHF.

The rearrangement joins TRBV21-1 to TRBJ2-4; the D segment call TRBD1 is taken from the table without a DNA check. TRBV21-1 is described as a pseudogene. The CDR3 contains 15 residues. Here the CDR3 DNA reads TGTGCCAGCAGCCGTACAGGGGTCCACGAAAACATTCAGTACTTC. Translating gives CASSRTGVHENIQYF.

This clone was picked up one time. CDR3 amino acids: CASSPGEGASNQPQHF. DNA for the CDR3: TGTGCCAGCAGCCCAGGGGAAGGGGCCAGCAATCAGCCCCAGCATTTT. V gene TRBV6-6 combines with J gene TRBJ1-5, with D tentatively TRBD1 (6 bases). V gave up 6 bases and J gave up 1 base, with 16 bases separating them. The CDR3 length is 16 residues. The germline V gene has CDR1 MNHNY and CDR2 SVGAGI (reference sequence).

V gene TRBV5-5 combines with J gene TRBJ2-7; 7 bases are a match to TRBD2. V was clipped by 0 bases and J by 10 bases; unmatched bases: 10. There are 14 residues in the CDR3. In germline, CDR1 is SGHKS, CDR2 YYEKEE (reference sequence). CDR3 residues: CASSLVAGELVQYF. For the CDR3, the DNA is TGTGCCAGCAGCTTGGTCGCGGGGGAGCTCGTCCAGTACTTC.

Concerning this clone itself: Other nucleotide sequences from this sample produce the same CDR3. This chain joins TRBV7-6 and TRBJ2-7, with 9 bases identical to TRBD1. Germline values: CDR1 SGHVS, CDR2 FNYEAQ. Unmatched junction bases numbered 4, after V lost 4 bases and J lost 3 bases. The CDR3 runs 14 residues. CDR3 DNA sequence: TGTGCCAGCAGCTCGAGGACAGGGGACTACGAGCAGTACTTC. This encodes CASSSRTGDYEQYF.

CDR3 residues: CASSEIEKNTGELFF. The CDR3 bases are TGTGCCAGCAGTGAAATTGAGAAGAACACCGGGGAGCTGTTTTTT. The chain couples TRBV2 to TRBJ2-2, with no clear D. The CDR3 covers 15 residues. Germline-derived CDR1 and CDR2 are SNHLY and FYNNEI. Trimming pared 2 bases from V and 1 base from J, leaving 8 bases between.

The chain couples TRBV9 to TRBJ2-3; 7 bases agree with TRBD2. The CDR3 has 15 amino acids. CDR1 and CDR2 from the germline V gene are SGDLS and YYNGEE. V shed 3 bases and J 2 bases; nucleotides not matched to a gene: 6. The CDR3 sequence: CASSGKGTITDTQYF. In DNA, the CDR3 is TGTGCCAGCAGCGGAAAAGGGACTATCACAGATACGCAGTATTTT. Variable domain in full (rest from reference TRBV9 and TRBJ2-3): DSGVTQTPKHLITATGQRVTLRCSPRSGDLSVYWYQQSLDQGLQFLIQYYNGEERAKGNILERFSAQQFPDLHSELNLSSLELGDSALYFCASSGKGTITDTQYFGPGTRLTVL.

The CDR3 nucleotides are TGTGCCAGCTCACCACTTATCACCGGGACAGGGATGACTGAAGCTTTCTTT. Its protein is CASSPLITGTGMTEAFF. The chain employs TRBV18 and TRBJ1-1; 9 bases fit TRBD1. The CDR3 has 17 residues. J lost 5 bases, V lost 1 base, and 11 bases had no gene match. The germline CDR1 and CDR2 sequences are KGHSH and LQKENI. Together with reference TRBV18 and TRBJ1-1, the CDR3 gives the full variable domain: NAGVMQNPRHLVRRRGQEARLRCSPMKGHSHVYWYRQLPEEGLKFMVYLQKENIIDESGMPKERFSAEFPKEGPSILRIQQVVRGDSAAYFCASSPLITGTGMTEAFFGQGTRLTVV.

This chain connects TRBV28 to TRBJ2-3; 9 bases align to TRBD1. The CDR3 has 18 amino acids. Germline trimming cut 5 bases from V and 2 bases from J; bases unmatched to any gene: 14. Per germline, CDR1 MDHEN and CDR2 SYDVKM. CDR3 sequence (DNA): TGTGCCAGCAGTGGGGAAGGGACAGGGACCATCTTCACAGATACGCAGTATTTT. Translation: CASSGEGTGTIFTDTQYF.

The genes are TRBV4-2 and TRBJ2-7, with D maybe TRBD1 (5 bases). Germline CDR1 reads LGHNA; CDR2 reads YNFKEQ. The CDR3 sequence is 16 residues long. The V and J ends lost 0 bases and 0 bases respectively, with 12 bases between them. DNA of the CDR3: TGTGCCAGCAGCCAAGAATGGCGCCAGGGCTCCTACGAGCAGTACTTC. Protein product: CASSQEWRQGSYEQYF.

The V gene is TRBV5-6, the J gene TRBJ1-5, with D unclear. The CDR3 contains 15 residues. In germline, CDR1 is SGHDT, CDR2 YYEEEE. Trimming cost V 1 base and J 5 bases, with 13 bases left between them. As DNA, the CDR3 is TGTGCCAGCAGCTTGTCGGGAAGGATGGATCAGCCCCAGCATTTT. Residues: CASSLSGRMDQPQHF. Full variable domain (remainder filled in from reference TRBV5-6 and TRBJ1-5): DAGVTQSPTHLIKTRGQQVTLRCSPKSGHDTVSWYQQALGQGPQFIFQYYEEEERQRGNFPDRFSGHQFPNYSSELNVNALLLGDSALYLCASSLSGRMDQPQHFGDGTRLSIL.

The rearrangement links TRBV5-1 to TRBJ2-1; 7 nucleotides match TRBD2. CDR3 length equals 14 residues. J gave up 2 bases and V 3 bases, and 2 bases lay outside the gene matches. The germline gives CDR1 SGHRS, CDR2 YFSETQ. In nucleotides, the CDR3 is TGCGCCAGCAGCTGGAGCGGGACCTACAATGAGCAGTTCTTC. Residues: CASSWSGTYNEQFF.

This clone was recorded once. CDR3 loop: CASSSRGEQYF. CDR3 coding DNA: TGTGCCAGCAGCTCGCGAGGGGAGCAGTACTTC. The rearrangement uses TRBV6-5 and TRBJ2-7; D might be TRBD2 (5 bases). Trimming removed 6 bases from V and 7 bases from J, with 10 bases in between. The germline V gene has CDR1 MNHEY and CDR2 SVGAGI. The CDR3 is 11 residues long.

The V and J genes are TRBV6-5 and TRBJ2-7, with D unresolved. The V gene lost 2 bases and the J gene lost 2 bases, with 10 bases spanning the gap. The germline V gene has CDR1 MNHEY and CDR2 SVGAGI. This CDR3 contains 14 residues. The CDR3 here is CASSYPTGTYEQYF. In DNA form, the CDR3 reads TGTGCCAGCAGTTACCCCACCGGTACCTACGAGCAGTACTTC.

V is TRBV7-8 and J is TRBJ1-2, with a possible D match to TRBD1 (6 bases). The CDR3 length is 15 residues. Trimming left V 5 bases short and J 3 bases short, with 16 bases between. Germline V gene lookup returns CDR1 SGHVS and CDR2 FQNEAQ. CDR3 region: CASSLLQGFDYGYTF. The CDR3 DNA reads as TGTGCCAGCAGCCTTCTACAGGGTTTTGACTATGGCTACACCTTC.

The J gene is TRBJ2-5, the V gene TRBV5-1, with TRBD2 matching over 9 bases. V lost 4 bases to trimming and J lost 6 bases; unmatched junction nucleotides: 16. The CDR3 covers 17 residues. Germline CDR1 is SGHRS and CDR2 is YFSETQ. For the CDR3, the DNA is TGCGCCAGCAGCCCGGAGGAAGGTAGCGGGAGTATGAAGACCCAGTACTTC. Its translation: CASSPEEGSGSMKTQYF. The variable domain in full, with the rest retrieved from reference TRBV5-1 and TRBJ2-5, is KAGVTQTPRYLIKTRGQQVTLSCSPISGHRSVSWYQQTPGQGLQFLFEYFSETQRNKGNFPGRFSGRQFSNSRSEMNVSTLELGDSALYLCASSPEEGSGSMKTQYFGPGTRLLVL.

The chain is built from TRBV4-3 and TRBJ2-2, with no clear D. V lost 0 bases and J 1 base, leaving 6 bases between the germline ends. The V gene's germline CDR1 is LGHNA and CDR2 YSLEER. The CDR3 consists of 15 residues. CDR3 nucleotides: TGCGCCAGCAGCCAAGAGGCAGGGAACACCGGGGAGCTGTTTTTT. This gives the protein CASSQEAGNTGELFF.

The V and J genes are TRBV7-2 and TRBJ2-7, with a tentative D call TRBD2 (6 bases). Trimming cost V 5 bases and J 1 base, with 12 bases left between them. CDR3 length: 14 amino acids. Germline V CDR1 and CDR2: SGHTA, FQGNSA. The CDR3 loop reads CASSPREASYEQYF. The CDR3 DNA reads as TGTGCCAGCAGCCCAAGGGAGGCGTCCTACGAGCAGTACTTC.

V gene TRBV5-6 combines with J gene TRBJ2-6; no clear D gene. V was shortened by 2 bases and J by 0 bases, with 6 bases between the two germline ends. The CDR3 has 15 residues. Per the germline V gene, CDR1 is SGHDT and CDR2 is YYEEEE. In DNA, the CDR3 is TGTGCCAGCAGCTTCACTACCTCTGGGGCCAACGTCCTGACTTTC. Residues: CASSFTTSGANVLTF.

The chain has TRBV19 and TRBJ1-6, with D unresolved. The germline V and J ends were trimmed by 2 bases and 5 bases, with 10 bases remaining between them. The CDR3 covers 15 residues. Germline V gene lookup returns CDR1 LNHDA and CDR2 SQIVND (reference sequence). CDR3 protein: CASSIPGVNNSPLHF. The DNA of the CDR3 is TGTGCCAGTAGTATACCGGGAGTTAATAATTCACCCCTCCACTTT.

The V and J genes are TRBV28 and TRBJ2-4; tentatively, D is TRBD1 (6 bases). Trimming took 3 bases from V and 16 from J, leaving 19 bases between them. This CDR3 has 13 residues. CDR1 is MDHEN, CDR2 SYDVKM, per germline. Here the CDR3 reads CASSLDSYLSTYF. CDR3 nucleotides: TGTGCCAGCAGTTTGGACAGCTATCTCAGTACCTACTTC.